Shown below are 9 T cell receptor beta chains from a single sample sequenced in a study of T-cell memory formation after mild COVID-19. TCRdb itself ran the 5' RACE reads through MiXCR, one entry per CDR3 protein. The data show about 400,000 distinct CDR3 sequences, under 15% seen once. The sequencing input was PBMCs or a T cell subset sorted from them (not recorded which). The receptors here all came from a man between 18 and 29 years old who had mild COVID-19 (a few samples of this study predate the infection). Cell type and time point are not known.

CDR3 in DNA: TGCGCCAGCAGCCAAGATTTGCCCGGGGGCTACACCTTC. It codes for CASSQDLPGGYTF. The rearrangement uses TRBV4-3 and TRBJ1-2; D call uncertain. From germline, CDR1 is LGHNA and CDR2 YSLEER. This CDR3 contains 13 residues. V dropped 0 bases and J dropped 8 bases, with 10 bases sitting between them.

The chain links TRBV7-9 to TRBJ1-5; D gene unclear. This CDR3 has 14 amino acids. Germline values: CDR1 SEHNR, CDR2 FQNEAQ (reference sequence). V shed 5 bases and J shed 6 bases, with 14 bases lying between them. In DNA, the CDR3 is TGTGCCAGCAGCCTATCCCTGGCCGGTCAGCCCCAGCATTTT. This sequence encodes CASSLSLAGQPQHF.

This clonotype was seen only a few times. The chain carries TRBV2 and TRBJ2-7; possibly TRBD1 for D (5 bases). This CDR3 has 15 residues. The germline V gene encodes CDR1 SNHLY and CDR2 FYNNEI. The V and J ends lost 2 bases and 2 bases respectively, with 13 bases between them. The CDR3 DNA reads as TGTGCCAGCAGTGAAACTATCGCCAGGGCCTACGAGCAGTACTTC. Protein product: CASSETIARAYEQYF. Combining the CDR3 with reference TRBV2 and TRBJ2-7 gives the whole variable domain EPEVTQTPSHQVTQMGQEVILRCVPISNHLYFYWYRQILGQKVEFLVSFYNNEISEKSEIFDDQFSVERPDGSNFTLKIRSTKLEDSAMYFCASSETIARAYEQYFGPGTRLTVT.

This clonotype has a count of ten or more. The gene calls are TRBV5-1 and TRBJ2-7; no clear D gene. Looked up from germline, CDR1 is SGHRS and CDR2 is YFSETQ. The length of the CDR3 is 14 residues. V was clipped by 0 bases and J by 0 bases, with 7 bases between them. CDR3 sequence reads: CASSLDPSSYEQYF. The CDR3 DNA sequence: TGCGCCAGCAGCTTGGATCCGAGCTCCTACGAGCAGTACTTC. Complete variable domain (other parts from reference TRBV5-1 and TRBJ2-7): KAGVTQTPRYLIKTRGQQVTLSCSPISGHRSVSWYQQTPGQGLQFLFEYFSETQRNKGNFPGRFSGRQFSNSRSEMNVSTLELGDSALYLCASSLDPSSYEQYFGPGTRLTVT.

This clonotype was counted at least ten times. The chain employs TRBV12-3 or TRBV12-4 and TRBJ2-3; 9 nucleotides agree with TRBD2. V trimming: 3 bases; J trimming: 6 bases; junction bases outside the gene matches: 7. The CDR3 has 15 amino acids. CDR3 amino acids: CASSLGGGVSDTQYF. In nucleotides, the CDR3 is TGTGCCAGCAGTTTGGGCGGGGGGGTTTCGGATACGCAGTATTTT.

The table lists this clonotype with a few counts. This sequence joins TRBV5-5 and TRBJ1-1; TRBD1 matches 7 bases. Per the germline V gene, CDR1 is SGHKS and CDR2 is YYEKEE (reference sequence). J was trimmed by 1 base and V by 2 bases; bases with no gene match: 14. CDR3 length equals 18 residues. The CDR3 protein is CASSFRPFTGTANTEAFF. CDR3 coding DNA: TGTGCCAGCAGCTTCAGACCGTTTACCGGGACAGCGAACACTGAAGCTTTCTTT. Using reference TRBV5-5 and TRBJ1-1 for the parts outside the CDR3, the full variable domain is DAGVTQSPTHLIKTRGQQVTLRCSPISGHKSVSWYQQVLGQGPQFIFQYYEKEERGRGNFPDRFSARQFPNYSSELNVNALLLGDSALYLCASSFRPFTGTANTEAFFGQGTRLTVV.

This chain uses TRBV4-3 with TRBJ2-5; D tentatively fits TRBD1 or TRBD2 (5 bases each). V lost 0 bases to trimming and J lost 3 bases, with 11 bases between them. Germline V gives CDR1 LGHNA, CDR2 YSLEER. The CDR3 has 15 residues. The CDR3 is CASSQDRWGKETQYF. In DNA form, the CDR3 reads TGCGCCAGCAGCCAAGACCGGTGGGGGAAAGAGACCCAGTACTTC.

This chain links TRBV6-5 with TRBJ2-5; possible D gene TRBD2, 5 bases. The CDR3 is 14 amino acids. Trimming pared 0 bases from V and 2 bases from J, leaving 7 bases between. CDR1 and CDR2 from the germline V gene are MNHEY and SVGAGI. This CDR3 reads CASSYSGVQETQYF. The CDR3 DNA follows: TGTGCCAGCAGTTACTCGGGAGTACAAGAGACCCAGTACTTC.

V gene TRBV10-3 combines with J gene TRBJ2-3; maybe TRBD1 (8 bases). V gave up 9 bases and J gave up 2 bases, with 12 bases separating them. Germline V CDR1 and CDR2: ENHRY, SYGVKD. The CDR3 runs to 13 residues. The CDR3 DNA is TGTGCCATACAGGGGGACTACACAGATACGCAGTATTTT. It encodes CAIQGDYTDTQYF.